Detailed here is one TCR beta chain. The data were obtained in a study of cytomegalovirus exposure and HLA in healthy donors. Germline V gene data show CDR1 as MGHDK and CDR2 as SYGVNS. V lost 2 bases, J lost 3 bases, and 7 bases stayed unmatched. The CDR3 is made up of 15 amino acids. Amplification used 60 Vbeta primers and 13 Jbeta primers. Per the study methods: Around 11 million shared chains were among roughly 81 million unique TCR beta chains counted in a later analysis. Sequenced by immunoSEQ multiplex PCR; TCRdb stores in-frame clones only, minus some. That table is the source of V, J and clone size, and D and trimming were worked out from the DNA. The sample shows roughly 100,000 clones, nearly 85% of them seen only once.

The sequence came from a man aged 18 to 35 in good health and CMV-seronegative. Sequences were obtained from PBMCs. V is TRBV25-1 and J is TRBJ2-7; 7 positions match TRBD2. CDR3 amino acids: CASSELSGGSYEQYF. The CDR3 DNA is TGTGCCAGCAGTGAACTATCTGGCGGGAGCTACGAGCAGTACTTC.